A selection of T cell receptor beta chains follows, all from one sample in a study of shared clonotypes between healthy human individuals. TCRdb's copy holds only in-frame clones and misses some; the assay was immunoSEQ multiplex PCR. The data show 2 million to 2.5 million clones, with under 97% seen just once and over 0.1% held by the top ten. Sequenced input: naive CD4+ T cells sorted from blood. The source is a man younger than 35 in good health. The CDR3 runs from the conserved cysteine through the conserved F or W. D genes are given only for firm matches.

>TRBV2|TRBD1|TRBJ1-2
CASSETGGGDGYTF
>TRBV18|TRBD2|TRBJ2-7
CASSRGEGEQYF
>TRBV4-1|TRBD2|TRBJ2-3
CASSHVGREHPTDTQYF
>TRBV10-3|NA|TRBJ1-2
CAISEGSGQVYGYTF
>TRBV10-3|TRBD1|TRBJ2-5
CAISDVTGAHYQETQYF
>TRBV5-1|NA|TRBJ2-3
CASSLAKVTDTQYF
>TRBV2|TRBD2|TRBJ2-2
CASSSAGANTGELFF
>TRBV29-1|NA|TRBJ2-2
CSARTYGRDGTGELFF
>TRBV7-9|NA|TRBJ2-5
CASTSPRRGTQYF
>TRBV7-8|TRBD1|TRBJ2-7
CASSPTARGHSYEQYF
>TRBV7-2|TRBD2|TRBJ2-7
CASSRGDRSYEQYF
>TRBV29-1|TRBD1|TRBJ1-2
CSVPTGANYGYTF
>TRBV6-5|NA|TRBJ1-1
CASSYGFGARTEAFF
>TRBV9|NA|TRBJ1-1
CASSVVSEAFF
>TRBV19|NA|TRBJ1-4
CASSVRRNSEKLFF
>TRBV10-3|NA|TRBJ1-5
CAISDGVDEPQHF
>TRBV2|TRBD1|TRBJ1-1
CASSERGLVNTEAFF
>TRBV4-1|NA|TRBJ1-3
CASSQAPARNTIYF
>TRBV6-1|TRBD1|TRBJ1-2
CASSEAGQLANYGYTF
>TRBV11-2|NA|TRBJ2-7
CASRYPGTRSYEQYF
>TRBV6-1|NA|TRBJ1-5
CASSEAGSNQPQHF
>TRBV9|TRBD1|TRBJ1-5
CASSGGTGSNQPQHF
>TRBV9|NA|TRBJ1-5
CASSAGRNSNQPQHF
>TRBV14|NA|TRBJ2-7
CASSQSGPEQYF
>TRBV28|NA|TRBJ2-5
CASSGAETQYF
>TRBV4-1|NA|TRBJ2-1
CASSPPRGSYNEQFF
>TRBV18|NA|TRBJ2-4
CASSPVPGKSPNIQYF
>TRBV6-1|NA|TRBJ1-5
CASSDPSRNFNQPQHF
>TRBV27|NA|TRBJ2-2
CASRRVGTGELFF
>TRBV30|TRBD1|TRBJ2-7
CAWSTGQGSYEQYF
>TRBV6-5|NA|TRBJ2-6
CASLGASGANVLTF
>TRBV11-2|TRBD1|TRBJ1-4
CASSFTGRQGTNEKLFF
>TRBV12-2|NA|TRBJ2-7
CASRLAKGHRGGYEQYF
>TRBV28|NA|TRBJ1-1
CASSLVGGYTEAFF
>TRBV6-5|NA|TRBJ2-7
CASSPGNYEQYF
>TRBV5-1|TRBD2|TRBJ2-5
CASSFAGARETQYF
>TRBV5-1|TRBD1|TRBJ2-5
CASSLVTGVQETQYF
>TRBV7-2|NA|TRBJ1-2
CASSPDGTRGYTF
>TRBV7-9|TRBD1|TRBJ2-1
CASQMAQGADNEQFF